Following are 23 T cell receptor beta chains from one sample sequenced in a study of T cells in Graves' hyperthyroidism and ophthalmopathy. Using RNA transcripts as the source, TCR beta CDR3 regions were amplified. First-round RT-PCR targeting the TCR CDR3 was performed with the HTBI primer set. TCRdb ran MiXCR on the multiplex PCR reads and lists one entry per CDR3 protein. The repertoire holds 660,000 or so distinct CDR3 sequences, with under 25% as singletons. The source material was blood. The source of these receptors is a man aged 25-40 years with Graves' ophthalmopathy.

This chain links TRBV5-1 with TRBJ1-1, with no clear D. The CDR3 totals 17 residues. V gave up 0 bases and J gave up 1 base, with 16 bases separating them. Germline V CDR1 and CDR2: SGHRS, YFSETQ. The CDR3 region has the DNA TGCGCCAGCAGCTTGGCCGTGAGTAATGCGGGGAACACTGAAGCTTTCTTT. Translated: CASSLAVSNAGNTEAFF. Drawing the rest from reference TRBV5-1 and TRBJ1-1, the complete variable domain is KAGVTQTPRYLIKTRGQQVTLSCSPISGHRSVSWYQQTPGQGLQFLFEYFSETQRNKGNFPGRFSGRQFSNSRSEMNVSTLELGDSALYLCASSLAVSNAGNTEAFFGQGTRLTVV.

The DNA of the CDR3 is TGTGCCACGCAGTGGGATAGCAATCAGCCCCAGCATTTT. Translating gives CATQWDSNQPQHF. This rearrangement joins TRBV24-1 to TRBJ1-5; D ambiguous. Germline lookup yields CDR1 KGHDR and CDR2 SFDVKD. The V end lost 10 bases, the J end lost 0 bases, and 9 bases lay between the germline ends. The CDR3 is 13 residues long.

The CDR3 nucleotides are TGTGCCAGCAGCCTCCGGGGCGGGAAGGAGCAGTACTTC. Encoded protein: CASSLRGGKEQYF. The chain employs TRBV6-1 and TRBJ2-7; possible D gene TRBD2, 6 bases. Germline V CDR1 and CDR2: MNHNS, SASEGT. The length of the CDR3 is 13 residues. V lost 6 bases to trimming and J lost 7 bases, with 16 bases between them.

This clonotype was recorded at least ten times. The J gene is TRBJ1-1, the V gene TRBV10-3, with D hard to call. CDR1 and CDR2 from the germline V gene are ENHRY and SYGVKD. Trimming took 3 bases from V and 2 from J, leaving 7 bases between them. The CDR3 contains 13 residues. The CDR3 here is CAISDASNTEAFF. CDR3 DNA: TGTGCCATCAGTGACGCCTCCAACACTGAAGCTTTCTTT.

The chain employs TRBV5-1 and TRBJ2-1, with 10 bases aligning to TRBD2. Germline lookup yields CDR1 SGHRS and CDR2 YFSETQ. V shed 1 base and J 6 bases; nucleotides not matched to a gene: 4. The CDR3 consists of 15 residues. For the CDR3, the DNA is TGCGCCAGCAGCTTGATAGCGGGAGGTCCCAATGAGCAGTTCTTC. This encodes CASSLIAGGPNEQFF.

A few counts support this clonotype. The J gene is TRBJ2-5, the V gene TRBV20-1, with D hard to call. This CDR3 contains 15 residues. The V and J ends lost 3 bases and 7 bases respectively, with 21 bases between them. Per the germline V gene, CDR1 is DFQATT and CDR2 is SNEGSKA (reference sequence). The chain's CDR3 is CSASRPVGALVTQYF. CDR3 DNA sequence: TGCAGTGCTAGCCGCCCCGTCGGTGCCCTGGTGACCCAGTACTTC.

The chain carries TRBV20-1 and TRBJ2-4; 12 nucleotides align to TRBD2. Looked up from germline, CDR1 is DFQATT and CDR2 is SNEGSKA (reference sequence). CDR3 length: 17 amino acids. V lost 5 bases and J lost 8; bases outside the gene matches: 16. CDR3 protein: CSAGRLAGASLGDIQYF. DNA for the CDR3: TGCAGTGCTGGGAGACTAGCGGGAGCTAGTCTTGGCGACATTCAGTACTTC.

The chain joins TRBV18 to TRBJ1-5; TRBD1 is a possible D gene (5 bases). Trimming removed 3 bases from V and 5 bases from J, with 17 bases in between. The CDR3 loop spans 16 amino acids. Germline CDR1 and CDR2: KGHSH and LQKENI. Written as DNA, the CDR3 is TGTGCCAGCTCACCGAGCCCCGGGACGGGGGATCAGCCCCAGCATTTT. As protein: CASSPSPGTGDQPQHF.

The table lists this clonotype with many counts. The rearrangement uses TRBV20-1 and TRBJ1-5; D is ambiguous. Trimming removed 3 bases from V and 2 bases from J, with 8 bases in between. This CDR3 region has 13 residues. CDR1 DFQATT and CDR2 SNEGSKA come from the germline V gene (reference sequence). Here the CDR3 DNA reads TGCAGTGCTAGGCCCCAGGGCAATCAGCCCCAGCATTTT. Translation gives CSARPQGNQPQHF.

This clonotype has at least ten counts. The chain carries TRBV11-2 and TRBJ2-6; 9 nucleotides line up with TRBD2. The ends lost 5 bases at V and 0 bases at J; junction bases unmatched: 5. Germline V gene data show CDR1 as SGHAT and CDR2 as FQNNGV. This CDR3 spans 17 amino acids. In DNA form, the CDR3 reads TGTGCCAGCAGCGCAATAGCGGGAGACTCTGGGGCCAACGTCCTGACTTTC. The encoded protein is CASSAIAGDSGANVLTF. The full variable domain, completed using reference TRBV11-2 and TRBJ2-6, is EAGVAQSPRYKIIEKRQSVAFWCNPISGHATLYWYQQILGQGPKLLIQFQNNGVVDDSQLPKDRFSAERLKGVDSTLKIQPAKLEDSAVYLCASSAIAGDSGANVLTFGAGSRLTVL.

The V gene is TRBV5-1, the J gene TRBJ2-7; no clear D. V lost 0 bases to trimming and J lost 6 bases, with 16 bases between them. This CDR3 is built from 15 residues. Germline lookup yields CDR1 SGHRS and CDR2 YFSETQ. The CDR3 nucleotides are TGCGCCAGCAGCTTGGTGGCAGCTCGTAGGTCCGAGCAGTACTTC. It yields the protein CASSLVAARRSEQYF.

The rearrangement links TRBV9 to TRBJ1-1; a weak D match, TRBD1 (6 bases). Per germline, CDR1 SGDLS and CDR2 YYNGEE. The CDR3 length is 14 residues. The ends were cut back, 2 bases at V and 1 base at J, with 9 bases in the middle. DNA of the CDR3: TGTGCCAGCAGCGTGGGACAACGGAACACTGAAGCTTTCTTT. This gives the protein CASSVGQRNTEAFF.

The chain employs TRBV10-3 and TRBJ1-5; the match to TRBD1 covers 10 bases. The CDR3 spans 14 residues. Germline V CDR1 and CDR2: ENHRY, SYGVKD. The J segment lost 6 bases and the V segment lost 2 bases, leaving 1 base of the junction unmatched. The CDR3 sequence: CAISEGTGVQPQHF. DNA of the CDR3: TGTGCCATCAGTGAGGGGACAGGGGTTCAGCCCCAGCATTTT.

The sample holds many counts of this clonotype. This chain joins TRBV12-3 or TRBV12-4 and TRBJ2-1; 9 positions agree with TRBD2. This CDR3 is built from 13 residues. J lost 9 bases, V lost 6 bases, and 6 bases had no gene match. The CDR3 region is CASRPRGGSEQFF. CDR3 DNA: TGTGCCAGCAGGCCGCGGGGGGGGAGTGAGCAGTTCTTC.

This clonotype was counted many times. The chain links TRBV20-1 to TRBJ1-4, with 9 positions matching TRBD1. After removal of 0 bases from V and 5 bases from J, the junction contained 7 bases not matched to a gene. CDR3 length equals 16 residues. CDR1 and CDR2 from the germline V gene are DFQATT and SNEGSKA (reference sequence). The DNA of the CDR3 is TGCAGTGCTAGAGACCCTGGACAGGGGAGCAATGAAAAACTGTTTTTT. Its translation is CSARDPGQGSNEKLFF.

This clonotype showed up many times. V and J are TRBV3-1 and TRBJ1-5; D remains ambiguous. Trimming shortened V by 1 base and J by 0 bases, and 4 bases separated the two germline ends. CDR3 length equals 14 residues. Germline CDR1 LGHDT, CDR2 YNNKEL (reference sequence). The CDR3 protein is CASSQGGSNQPQHF. CDR3 in DNA: TGTGCCAGCAGCCAAGGAGGTAGCAATCAGCCCCAGCATTTT. Full variable domain (rest looked up from reference TRBV3-1 and TRBJ1-5): DTAVSQTPKYLVTQMGNDKSIKCEQNLGHDTMYWYKQDSKKFLKIMFSYNNKELIINETVPNRFSPKSPDKAHLNLHINSLELGDSAVYFCASSQGGSNQPQHFGDGTRLSIL.

Only a few counts were recorded for this clonotype. CDR3: CATSEIEGRKETQYF. CDR3 DNA sequence: TGTGCCACCAGTGAAATAGAGGGGCGAAAAGAGACCCAGTACTTC. The chain is built from TRBV24-1 and TRBJ2-5, with D perhaps assigned TRBD1 or TRBD2 (5 bases each). The CDR3 loop spans 15 amino acids. Trimming removed 4 bases from V and 3 bases from J, with 14 bases in between. CDR1 and CDR2 (germline): KGHDR, SFDVKD.

This clonotype was observed at least ten times. The rearrangement uses TRBV11-3 and TRBJ1-1, with TRBD1 as a possible D gene (5 bases). The V and J ends lost 3 bases and 10 bases respectively, with 12 bases between them. The CDR3 totals 12 residues. Germline V gene data show CDR1 as SGHNT and CDR2 as YENEEA. The CDR3, as DNA: TGTGCCAGCAGCTTGGTAGGGGAGACAGCTTTCTTT. It yields the protein CASSLVGETAFF.

As regards this clonotype: A clone one base away is much larger, so this may be a read error. This sequence joins TRBV5-1 and TRBJ1-1; no reliable D call. Germline CDR1 SGHRS, CDR2 YFSETQ. The CDR3 spans 15 residues. The CDR3 bases are TGCGCCGGCAGCGGCGGGAGGACGACGAACACTGAAGCTTTCTTT. Translation gives CAGSGGRTTNTEAFF. The full variable domain, its missing parts supplied by reference TRBV5-1 and TRBJ1-1, is KAGVTQTPRYLIKTRGQQVTLSCSPISGHRSVSWYQQTPGQGLQFLFEYFSETQRNKGNFPGRFSGRQFSNSRSEMNVSTLELGDSALYLCAGSGGRTTNTEAFFGQGTRLTVV.

The CDR3 nucleotides read TGTGCCAGCGGCGGGAGGGCGAACACCGGGGAGCTGTTTTTT. Residues: CASGGRANTGELFF. The rearrangement uses TRBV9 and TRBJ2-2; 9 bases align to TRBD2. CDR3 length: 14 amino acids. Germline V gives CDR1 SGDLS, CDR2 YYNGEE. V dropped 7 bases and J dropped 0; count of bases not matched to a gene: 1.

There are many counts of this clonotype. Germline and junction disagree at one end, which may indicate a read error. V gene TRBV7-8 combines with J gene TRBJ2-1; 9 positions agree with TRBD2. CDR1 SGHVS and CDR2 FQNEAQ come from the germline V gene. The CDR3 contains 15 residues. CDR3 DNA sequence: TGTGCCAGCACCTTAGCGGGAGACCCCTACAATGAGCAGTTCTTC. Translating it yields CASTLAGDPYNEQFF.

Here the CDR3 reads CASSSWGATTDEQYF. CDR3 nucleotide sequence: TGCGCCAGCAGCTCCTGGGGGGCTACAACAGATGAGCAGTACTTC. J is TRBJ2-7 and V is TRBV5-1; either TRBD1 or TRBD2 may supply D (6 bases each). Trimming stripped 3 bases from V and 7 bases from J, with 20 bases between. The CDR3 runs to 15 residues. CDR1 is SGHRS and CDR2 is YFSETQ in the germline V gene.

There are a few counts of this clonotype. This chain connects TRBV29-1 to TRBJ1-1; D is perhaps TRBD1 (5 bases). This CDR3 region has 12 residues. CDR1 is SQVTM, CDR2 ANQGSEA, per germline. The V gene lost 7 bases and the J gene lost 11 bases, with 20 bases spanning the gap. In nucleotides, the CDR3 is TGCAGCGCATCTCAGATCGGGGCCGAGGCTTTCTTT. It translates to CSASQIGAEAFF.